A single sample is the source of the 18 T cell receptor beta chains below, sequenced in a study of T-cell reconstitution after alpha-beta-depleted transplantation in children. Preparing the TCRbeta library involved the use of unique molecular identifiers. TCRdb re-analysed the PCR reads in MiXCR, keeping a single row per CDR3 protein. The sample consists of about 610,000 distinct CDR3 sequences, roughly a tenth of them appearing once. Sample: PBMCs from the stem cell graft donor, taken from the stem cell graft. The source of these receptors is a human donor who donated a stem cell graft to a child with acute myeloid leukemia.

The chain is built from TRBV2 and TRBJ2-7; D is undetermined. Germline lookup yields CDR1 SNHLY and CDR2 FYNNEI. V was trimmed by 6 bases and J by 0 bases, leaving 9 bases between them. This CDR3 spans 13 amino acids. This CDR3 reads CASSPWNSYEQYF. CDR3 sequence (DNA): TGTGCCAGCAGCCCCTGGAACTCCTACGAGCAGTACTTC.

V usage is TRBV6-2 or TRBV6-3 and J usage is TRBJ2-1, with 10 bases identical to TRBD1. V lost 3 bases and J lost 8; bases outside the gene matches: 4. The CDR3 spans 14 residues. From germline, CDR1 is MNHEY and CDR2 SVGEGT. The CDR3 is CASSYSTGGYEQFF. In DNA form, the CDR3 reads TGTGCCAGCAGTTATTCGACAGGGGGCTATGAGCAGTTCTTC.

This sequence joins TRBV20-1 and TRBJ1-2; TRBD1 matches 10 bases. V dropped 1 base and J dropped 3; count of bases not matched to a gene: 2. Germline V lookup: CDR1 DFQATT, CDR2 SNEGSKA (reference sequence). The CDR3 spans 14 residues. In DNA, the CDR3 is TGCAGTGCTAGAGCTGGGACAGGGGACTATGGCTACACCTTC. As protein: CSARAGTGDYGYTF.

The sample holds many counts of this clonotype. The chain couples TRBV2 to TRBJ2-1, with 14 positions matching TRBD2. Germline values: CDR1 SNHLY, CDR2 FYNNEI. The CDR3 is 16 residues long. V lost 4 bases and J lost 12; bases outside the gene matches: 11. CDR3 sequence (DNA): TGTGCCAGCAGTGTGGGACTAGCGGGAGTCGGAAGTCGGCAGTTCTTC. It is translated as CASSVGLAGVGSRQFF.

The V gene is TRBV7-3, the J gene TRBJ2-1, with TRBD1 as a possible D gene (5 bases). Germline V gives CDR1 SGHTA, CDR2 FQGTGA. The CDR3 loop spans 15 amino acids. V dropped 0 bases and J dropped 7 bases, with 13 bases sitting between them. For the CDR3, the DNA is TGTGCCAGCAGCTTAACGGGGCCAGGTGAGAATGAGCAGTTCTTC. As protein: CASSLTGPGENEQFF. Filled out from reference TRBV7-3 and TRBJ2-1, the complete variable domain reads GAGVSQTPSNKVTEKGKYVELRCDPISGHTALYWYRQSLGQGPEFLIYFQGTGAADDSGLPNDRFFAVRPEGSVSTLKIQRTERGDSAVYLCASSLTGPGENEQFFGPGTRLTVL.

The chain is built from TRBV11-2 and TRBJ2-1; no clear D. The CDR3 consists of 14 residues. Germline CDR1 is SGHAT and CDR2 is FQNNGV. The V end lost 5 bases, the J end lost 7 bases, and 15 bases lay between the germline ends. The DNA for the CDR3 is TGTGCCAGCAGCCCCCCTTTTCTAGGGAATGAGCAGTTCTTC. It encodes CASSPPFLGNEQFF.

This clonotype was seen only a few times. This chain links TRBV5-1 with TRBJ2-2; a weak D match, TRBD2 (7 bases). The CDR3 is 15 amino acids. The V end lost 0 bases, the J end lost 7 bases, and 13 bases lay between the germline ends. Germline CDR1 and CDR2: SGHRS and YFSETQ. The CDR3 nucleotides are TGCGCCAGCAGCTTGGCCGCGGGGGCACACGGGGAGCTGTTTTTT. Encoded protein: CASSLAAGAHGELFF. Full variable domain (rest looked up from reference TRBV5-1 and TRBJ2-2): KAGVTQTPRYLIKTRGQQVTLSCSPISGHRSVSWYQQTPGQGLQFLFEYFSETQRNKGNFPGRFSGRQFSNSRSEMNVSTLELGDSALYLCASSLAAGAHGELFFGEGSRLTVL.

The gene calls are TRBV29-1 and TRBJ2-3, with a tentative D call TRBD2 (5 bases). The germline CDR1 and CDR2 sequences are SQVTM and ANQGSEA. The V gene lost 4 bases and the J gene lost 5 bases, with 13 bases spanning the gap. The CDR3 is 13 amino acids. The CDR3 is CSVGVRGGDTQYF. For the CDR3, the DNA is TGCAGCGTTGGGGTCCGGGGTGGAGATACGCAGTATTTT.

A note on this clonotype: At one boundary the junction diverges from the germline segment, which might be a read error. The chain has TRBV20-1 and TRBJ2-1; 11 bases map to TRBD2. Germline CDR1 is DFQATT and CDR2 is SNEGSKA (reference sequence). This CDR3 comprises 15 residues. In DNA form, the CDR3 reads TGCTGTGCTAGAGAAGGACTAGCGGGTTACAATGAGCAGTTCTTC. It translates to CCAREGLAGYNEQFF.

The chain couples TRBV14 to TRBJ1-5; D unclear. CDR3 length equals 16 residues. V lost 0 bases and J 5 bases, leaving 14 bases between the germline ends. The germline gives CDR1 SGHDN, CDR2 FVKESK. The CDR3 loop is CASSQEDRGSYQPQHF. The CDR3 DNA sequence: TGTGCCAGCAGCCAAGAAGACCGAGGCTCGTATCAGCCCCAGCATTTT. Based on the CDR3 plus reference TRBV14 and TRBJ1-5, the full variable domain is EAGVTQFPSHSVIEKGQTVTLRCDPISGHDNLYWYRRVMGKEIKFLLHFVKESKQDESGMPNNRFLAERTGGTYSTLKVQPAELEDSGVYFCASSQEDRGSYQPQHFGDGTRLSIL.

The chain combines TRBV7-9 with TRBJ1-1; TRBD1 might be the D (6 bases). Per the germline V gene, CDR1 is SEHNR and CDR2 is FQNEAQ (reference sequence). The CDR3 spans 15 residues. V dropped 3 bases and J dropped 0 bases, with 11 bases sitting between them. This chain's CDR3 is CASSFSDRLNTEAFF. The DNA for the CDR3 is TGTGCCAGCAGCTTCTCTGACAGGCTGAACACTGAAGCTTTCTTT.

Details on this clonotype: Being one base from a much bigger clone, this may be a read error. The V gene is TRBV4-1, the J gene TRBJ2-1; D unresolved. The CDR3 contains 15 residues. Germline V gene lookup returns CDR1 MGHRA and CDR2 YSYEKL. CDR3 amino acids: CSSSQELAVHNEQFF. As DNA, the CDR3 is TGCTCCAGCAGCCAAGAGTTAGCAGTACACAATGAGCAGTTCTTC.

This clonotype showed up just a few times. The CDR3 is CASSLSSPGGSYNEQFF. CDR3 coding DNA: TGTGCCAGCAGTTTAAGTTCTCCGGGAGGGTCCTACAATGAGCAGTTCTTC. J is TRBJ2-1 and V is TRBV12-3 or TRBV12-4; TRBD2 aligns across 8 bases. The CDR3 sequence is 17 residues long. V dropped 2 bases and J dropped 1; count of bases not matched to a gene: 7.

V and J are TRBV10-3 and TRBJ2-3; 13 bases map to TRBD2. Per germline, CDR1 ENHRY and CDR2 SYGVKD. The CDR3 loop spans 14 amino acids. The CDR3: CATGLAGVKDTQYF. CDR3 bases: TGTGCGACTGGACTAGCGGGAGTTAAAGATACGCAGTATTTT.

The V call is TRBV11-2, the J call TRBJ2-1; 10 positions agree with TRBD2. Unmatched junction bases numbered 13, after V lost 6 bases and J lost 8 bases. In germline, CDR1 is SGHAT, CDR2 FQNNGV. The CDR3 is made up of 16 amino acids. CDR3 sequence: CASRYDLAGVADEQFF. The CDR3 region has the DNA TGTGCCAGCAGATACGATCTAGCGGGAGTCGCGGATGAGCAGTTCTTC.

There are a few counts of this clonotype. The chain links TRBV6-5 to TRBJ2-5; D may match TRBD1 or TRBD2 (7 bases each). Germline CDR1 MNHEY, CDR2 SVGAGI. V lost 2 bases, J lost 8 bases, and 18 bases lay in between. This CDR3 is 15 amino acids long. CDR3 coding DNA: TGTGCCAGCAGTTACCTGAGAGGGGGCGGGGGAACCCAGTACTTC. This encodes CASSYLRGGGGTQYF.

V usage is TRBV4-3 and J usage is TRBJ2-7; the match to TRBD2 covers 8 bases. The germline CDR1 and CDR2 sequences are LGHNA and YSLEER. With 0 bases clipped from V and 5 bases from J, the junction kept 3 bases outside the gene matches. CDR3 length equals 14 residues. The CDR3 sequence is CASSQESGGNEQYF. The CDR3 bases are TGCGCCAGCAGCCAAGAGTCGGGAGGGAACGAGCAGTACTTC.

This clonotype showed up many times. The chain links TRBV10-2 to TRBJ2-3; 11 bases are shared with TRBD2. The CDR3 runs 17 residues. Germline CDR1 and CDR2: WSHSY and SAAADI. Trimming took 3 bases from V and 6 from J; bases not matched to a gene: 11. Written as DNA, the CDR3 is TGCGCCAGCAGTGAAGGGACTAGCGGTGTAATGGTGGATACGCAGTATTTT. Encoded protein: CASSEGTSGVMVDTQYF.